The clone carrying this T cell receptor (beta chain) was observed many times. V lost 5 bases to trimming and J lost 5 bases, with 21 bases between them. The CDR3 contains 17 residues. The germline gives CDR1 SGHVS, CDR2 FNYEAQ. This record belongs to a study of T cell repertoires in cytomegalovirus infection. One entry per CDR3 protein results from TCRdb running MiXCR on the reads. The sample has around 630,000 distinct CDR3 sequences, approximately 24% seen once; the top ten hold 8%. This sequence was found in a human donor in good health (CMV status not recorded). Some clones in this sample may be carry-over from other donors' samples. This chain uses TRBV7-6 with TRBJ1-4, with a tentative D call TRBD1 (6 bases). The sequencing input was CD8+ T cells from PBMCs. CDR3 DNA sequence: TGTGCCAGCAGCCCTAGGACAGCAGCAGGGGCCAATGAAAAACTGTTTTTT. This codes for CASSPRTAAGANEKLFF.